The present TCR beta chain was sequenced within a study of T cell responses to AZD1222 COVID-19 vaccine. The protocol was immunoSEQ multiplex PCR, while the TCRdb copy is restricted to in-frame clones and leaves out a portion. The sample shows about 130,000 clones, about 85% of them seen only once. This CDR3 has 14 amino acids. Trimming cost V 5 bases and J 5 bases; bases outside gene matches: 4. Looked up from germline, CDR1 is SGHTA and CDR2 is FQGNSA. This TCR was recovered from an adult in good health. V usage is TRBV7-2 and J usage is TRBJ1-1; TRBD1 matches 11 bases. This sample comprised peripheral blood, obtained on day 0 of AZD1222 vaccination. In nucleotides, the CDR3 is TGTGCCAGCAGCCCAGGGACAGGGGGTACTGAAGCTTTCTTT. Encoded protein: CASSPGTGGTEAFF.